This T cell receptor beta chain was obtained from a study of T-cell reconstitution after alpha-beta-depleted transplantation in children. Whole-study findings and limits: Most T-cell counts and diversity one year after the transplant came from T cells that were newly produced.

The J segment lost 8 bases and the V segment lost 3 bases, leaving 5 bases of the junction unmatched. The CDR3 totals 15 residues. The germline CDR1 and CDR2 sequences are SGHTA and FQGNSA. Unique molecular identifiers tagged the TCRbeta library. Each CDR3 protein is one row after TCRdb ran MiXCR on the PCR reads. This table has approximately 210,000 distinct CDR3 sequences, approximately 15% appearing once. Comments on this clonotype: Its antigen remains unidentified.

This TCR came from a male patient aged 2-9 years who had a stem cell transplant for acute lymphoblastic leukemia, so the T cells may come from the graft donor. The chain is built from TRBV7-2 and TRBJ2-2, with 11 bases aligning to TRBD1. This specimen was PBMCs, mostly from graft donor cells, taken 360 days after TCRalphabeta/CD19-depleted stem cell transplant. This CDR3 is CASSFRDRGKGELFF. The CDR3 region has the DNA TGTGCCAGCAGCTTCCGGGACAGGGGGAAGGGGGAGCTGTTTTTT.